This TCR beta chain was observed in a study of identical twins. Findings and limits, study-wide: The models gave estimates that fell short of the out-of-frame TCR alpha sharing seen in monozygotic twins. Donors were not followed over many years; analysis was cross-sectional.

TCRdb ran MiXCR on the 5' RACE reads and lists one entry per CDR3 protein. The repertoire holds some 730,000 distinct CDR3 sequences, with approximately 18% as singletons. The CDR3 runs to 11 residues. Trimming removed 8 bases at V and 6 bases at J, with 11 bases between. Germline-derived CDR1 and CDR2 are MNHNY and SVGAGI (reference sequence). A remark on this clonotype: Antigen specificity is unknown.

These sequences were also reported in another study, on T cells expressing NK-cell markers. That work states: With respect to HCMV, most of the eight sequenced donors were seropositive, and one was seronegative.

This receptor was obtained from a woman aged 18-29 years in good health. Sample: PBMCs. The rearrangement uses TRBV6-6 and TRBJ2-7; the D gene could be TRBD1 or TRBD2 (5 bases each). CDR3 protein: CASRGMAEQYF. The CDR3 DNA follows: TGTGCCAGCCGGGGCATGGCCGAGCAGTACTTC.